A selection of T cell receptor beta chains follows, all from one sample in a study of blood T cell repertoires in COVID-19. Assay: immunoSEQ multiplex PCR; the TCRdb copy retains only in-frame clones and omits some. The sample lists around 200,000 clones; approximately 85% were seen once. The sample comprised peripheral blood. Receptors were obtained from a man aged 55 to 70 with acute or convalescent COVID-19. CDR3s include the opening cysteine and the closing phenylalanine or tryptophan. The D gene is left open where the match is weak. Part of the rows lack a size; the others show once, few, many or a class for expanded clones.

cdr3_aa cdr3_nt v_call d_call clone_size j_call
CASSLAKTSGVTYEQYF TGTGCCAGCAGCTTAGCCAAGACTAGCGGGGTTACCTACGAGCAGTACTTC TRBV7-2 TRBD2 few TRBJ2-7
CSVESGTGARDTQYF TGCAGCGTTGAATCCGGGACAGGGGCTCGGGATACGCAGTATTTT TRBV29-1 TRBD1 - TRBJ2-3
CASSAGTTPTYEQYF TGTGCCAGCAGTGCTGGGACAACTCCTACCTACGAGCAGTACTTC TRBV27 - - TRBJ2-7
CATRQGNEKLFF TGTGCCACGCGACAGGGAAATGAAAAACTGTTTTTT TRBV10-3 TRBD1 few TRBJ1-4
CASIRKVDWVNIQYF TGCGCCAGCATCCGGAAGGTAGACTGGGTAAACATTCAGTACTTC TRBV5-1 - - TRBJ2-4
CASSHEARDYEQYF TGCGCCAGCAGCCACGAAGCCAGGGACTACGAGCAGTACTTC TRBV5-1 - - TRBJ2-7
CASSQDWGTGTLGKNIQYF TGTGCCAGCAGCCAAGATTGGGGGACTGGGACTTTAGGCAAAAACATTCAGTACTTC TRBV3-1/TRBV3-2 - - TRBJ2-4
CASSQDGRDNQPQHF TGCGCCAGCAGCCAAGATGGGAGGGACAATCAGCCCCAGCATTTT TRBV4-1 - - TRBJ1-5
CASSEPAGAYNEQFF TGTGCCAGCAGTGAACCGGCAGGGGCCTACAATGAGCAGTTCTTC TRBV6-1 - - TRBJ2-1
CASRHAGTGVSHYGYTF TGTGCCAGCAGGCACGCCGGGACAGGGGTCTCCCACTATGGCTACACCTTC TRBV7-2 TRBD1 - TRBJ1-2
CASSRNSGSLDTQYF TGTGCCAGCAGCCGAAATAGCGGGAGTCTCGATACGCAGTATTTT TRBV7-3 TRBD2 - TRBJ2-3
CASSLAGGAQNTGELFF TGTGCCAGCAGTCTGGCGGGGGGGGCGCAGAACACCGGGGAGCTGTTTTTT TRBV28 TRBD2 - TRBJ2-2
CASSPDEGGNIQYF TGTGCCAGCTCACCAGACGAGGGCGGAAACATTCAGTACTTC TRBV18 - - TRBJ2-4
CASRERVNTEAFF TGCGCCAGCAGGGAGAGGGTAAACACTGAAGCTTTCTTT TRBV5-1 - - TRBJ1-1
CASRGGLVTDTQYF TGTGCCAGCAGAGGCGGGTTAGTAACAGATACGCAGTATTTT TRBV5-4 - few TRBJ2-3
CASSREQGAPGQPQHF TGTGCCAGTAGTAGAGAACAGGGGGCACCGGGGCAGCCCCAGCATTTT TRBV19 TRBD1 - TRBJ1-5
CASSEGQGLNTEAFF TGTGCCAGCAGTGAGGGACAGGGTTTGAACACTGAAGCTTTCTTT TRBV2 TRBD1 - TRBJ1-1
CASSLRGGLAEAFF TGCGCCAGCAGCTTGAGGGGAGGGCTCGCTGAAGCTTTCTTT TRBV5-1 - - TRBJ1-1
CASSHRLAGALDEQYF TGTGCCAGTAGCCACCGACTAGCGGGAGCGCTTGACGAGCAGTACTTC TRBV19 TRBD2 - TRBJ2-7
CASSQSGAPAETQYF TGTGCCAGCAGCCAAAGTGGGGCCCCCGCAGAGACCCAGTACTTC TRBV7-3 - - TRBJ2-5
CASSQAGRETYEQYF TGTGCCAGCAGCCAAGCGGGTCGGGAGACCTACGAGCAGTACTTC TRBV4-2 - - TRBJ2-7
CASSPHRGTSGNEQFF TGTGCCAGCAGCCCCCACCGCGGGACTAGCGGCAATGAGCAGTTCTTC TRBV7-2 TRBD2 few TRBJ2-1
CASSDSGEWSYEQYF TGTGCCAGCTCCGACTCAGGGGAATGGTCCTACGAGCAGTACTTC TRBV18 - - TRBJ2-7
CASSRQPPNEKLFF TGTGCCAGCAGTCGACAGCCTCCTAATGAAAAACTGTTTTTT TRBV6-2/TRBV6-3 - - TRBJ1-4
CASSYVQGTNEQFF TGTGCCAGCAGTTACGTGCAGGGGACGAATGAGCAGTTCTTC TRBV6-5 - few TRBJ2-1
CASSVAPSGRRDEQYF TGTGCCAGCAGCGTAGCCCCCAGCGGGAGGAGAGACGAGCAGTACTTC TRBV9 TRBD2 - TRBJ2-7
CASSARPPRLAGYEQFF TGTGCCAGCAGTGCCCGACCCCCCCGACTAGCGGGATACGAGCAGTTCTTC TRBV27 TRBD2 - TRBJ2-1
CASSLAVGFRGPRTYEQYF TGTGCCAGCAGCTTGGCCGTAGGGTTTAGGGGGCCACGTACCTACGAGCAGTACTTC TRBV5-8 TRBD1 - TRBJ2-7
CASSLAPGGRETQYF TGTGCCAGCAGCTTGGCCCCAGGGGGCCGCGAGACCCAGTACTTC TRBV5-6 TRBD1 - TRBJ2-5
CASSLDRPRGNEQFF TGTGCCAGCAGCTTAGATAGGCCCCGGGGAAATGAGCAGTTCTTC TRBV11-2 - - TRBJ2-1
CASSESIQRVASTDTQYF TGCGCCAGCAGTGAGTCGATACAACGGGTAGCGAGCACAGATACGCAGTATTTT TRBV10-1 - - TRBJ2-3
CASSLNGSPGLHF TGTGCCAGCAGTTTAAATGGTTCCCCGGGCCTCCACTTT TRBV12-3/TRBV12-4 - - TRBJ1-6
CASSVGDRGSANEKLFF TGTGCCAGCAGCGTAGGGGACAGGGGCTCAGCTAATGAAAAACTGTTTTTT TRBV9 TRBD1 - TRBJ1-4
CASIRGGNTEAFF TGTGCCAGTATACGGGGAGGGAACACTGAAGCTTTCTTT TRBV28 - - TRBJ1-1
CASSEDSRGGGYTF TGTGCCAGCAGTGAAGATAGCCGGGGAGGTGGCTACACCTTC TRBV6-4 - - TRBJ1-2
CASSLTIGDEQYF TGTGCCAGCAGCTTAACGATAGGGGACGAGCAGTACTTC TRBV7-3 - - TRBJ2-7
CASSRGGLREMDEQFF TGTGCCAGCAGCCGGGGGGGACTACGGGAGATGGATGAGCAGTTCTTC TRBV4-2 TRBD2 - TRBJ2-1
CASSPTGLNSYEQYF TGTGCCAGTAGTCCGACAGGTCTAAACTCCTACGAGCAGTACTTC TRBV19 - - TRBJ2-7
CASGVASGRIYNEQFF TGTGCCAGCGGAGTCGCTAGCGGGAGGATCTACAATGAGCAGTTCTTC TRBV28 TRBD2 - TRBJ2-1
CASSYSGRGVWYGYTF TGTGCCAGCAGTTACTCCGGCAGGGGGGTTTGGTATGGCTACACCTTC TRBV6-6 TRBD1 - TRBJ1-2
CASSSLPGTGVPDTQYF TGTGCCAGCAGCTCCCTACCCGGGACAGGGGTTCCAGATACGCAGTATTTT TRBV7-9 TRBD1 - TRBJ2-3
CASSLGPGLGNQPQHF TGTGCCAGCAGCTTAGGCCCAGGGTTAGGGAATCAGCCCCAGCATTTT TRBV7-9 - - TRBJ1-5
CASSEGPVPRNQPQHF TGTGCCAGCAGTGAAGGGCCTGTTCCGCGGAATCAGCCCCAGCATTTT TRBV6-1 - - TRBJ1-5
CASSTGSRELFF TGTGCCAGCAGCACGGGGTCGAGGGAGCTGTTTTTT TRBV7-2 - - TRBJ2-2
CASKPSGRGAIRGNTQYF TGTGCCAGTAAGCCTAGCGGGAGGGGTGCGATACGTGGGAATACGCAGTATTTT TRBV19 TRBD2 - TRBJ2-3